The 13 T cell receptor beta chains in this list originate from one sample, sequenced in a study of blood T cell repertoires in COVID-19. Assay: immunoSEQ multiplex PCR; the TCRdb copy retains only in-frame clones and omits some. The data contain 150,000 or so clones, 90% of them singletons. The sequenced sample was peripheral blood. These receptors came from a man aged 45-65 years with acute or convalescent COVID-19.

The rearrangement uses TRBV19 and TRBJ1-6; weak D call: TRBD1 (6 bases). Germline V gene data show CDR1 as LNHDA and CDR2 as SQIVND (reference sequence). V was shortened by 7 bases and J by 8 bases, with 12 bases between the two germline ends. This CDR3 contains 13 residues. The CDR3 nucleotides are TGTGCCAGTAAGCGGGGGGCCTATTCACCCCTCCACTTT. Encoded protein: CASKRGAYSPLHF.

This chain uses TRBV6-5 with TRBJ1-1; TRBD1 matches 8 bases. CDR1 and CDR2 (germline): MNHEY, SVGAGI. The J segment lost 1 base and the V segment lost 2 bases, leaving 6 bases of the junction unmatched. CDR3 size: 16 residues. The CDR3 DNA is TGTGCCAGCAGTTACCGCCCGGGACAGGAGAACACTGAAGCTTTCTTT. Its protein product is CASSYRPGQENTEAFF.

This clone was found once. This chain uses TRBV2 with TRBJ1-2, with 8 bases fitting TRBD1. The length of the CDR3 is 13 residues. Looked up from germline, CDR1 is SNHLY and CDR2 is FYNNEI. V was clipped by 4 bases and J by 6 bases; unmatched bases: 4. CDR3 nucleotides: TGTGCCAGCAGTGTACAGGGGGGTGATGGCTACACCTTC. Its protein product is CASSVQGGDGYTF.

The chain links TRBV15 to TRBJ2-7, with D maybe TRBD1 (6 bases). From germline, CDR1 is LNHNV and CDR2 YYDKDF (reference sequence). The CDR3 is made up of 15 amino acids. The ends were cut back, 0 bases at V and 2 bases at J, with 11 bases in the middle. Here the CDR3 DNA reads TGTGCCACCAGCAGAGAAAGGACAGCCGCCTACGAGCAGTACTTC. Translated, it gives CATSRERTAAYEQYF.

The rearrangement links TRBV4-2 to TRBJ2-5, with a tentative D call TRBD2 (5 bases). Germline V gives CDR1 LGHNA, CDR2 YNFKEQ. The CDR3 length is 14 residues. The V end lost 0 bases, the J end lost 5 bases, and 10 bases lay between the germline ends. CDR3 sequence reads: CASSQENRGETQYF. CDR3 nucleotides: TGTGCCAGCAGCCAAGAGAACCGAGGGGAGACCCAGTACTTC.

V usage is TRBV11-2 and J usage is TRBJ1-6; D remains ambiguous. Germline V gene sequence: CDR1 SGHAT, CDR2 FQNNGV. The germline V and J ends were trimmed by 3 bases and 5 bases, with 11 bases remaining between them. The CDR3 covers 15 residues. The CDR3 nucleotides read TGTGCCAGCAGCTTCACAGCCTCAAATAATTCACCCCTCCACTTT. Encoded protein: CASSFTASNNSPLHF.

The chain carries TRBV5-1 and TRBJ2-3; D gene unclear. CDR1 is SGHRS, CDR2 YFSETQ, per germline. Between the trimmed V and J ends, which lost 3 bases and 0 bases, there was a span of 20 bases. This CDR3 has 18 residues. CDR3 DNA sequence: TGCGCCAGCAGCTCCAAGATCAACACAGTTCCTAGCACAGATACGCAGTATTTT. This gives the protein CASSSKINTVPSTDTQYF.

V and J are TRBV7-9 and TRBJ2-7; D might be TRBD2 (7 bases). This CDR3 contains 13 residues. The germline V and J ends were trimmed by 5 bases and 0 bases, with 8 bases remaining between them. Looked up from germline, CDR1 is SEHNR and CDR2 is FQNEAQ (reference sequence). The CDR3 sequence is CASSRGASYEQYF. CDR3 DNA: TGTGCCAGCAGCCGGGGGGCCTCCTACGAGCAGTACTTC. Using reference TRBV7-9 and TRBJ2-7 for the parts outside the CDR3, the full variable domain is DTGVSQNPRHKITKRGQNVTFRCDPISEHNRLYWYRQTLGQGPEFLTYFQNEAQLEKSRLLSDRFSAERPKGSFSTLEIQRTEQGDSAMYLCASSRGASYEQYFGPGTRLTVT.

The chain joins TRBV5-1 to TRBJ2-7, with D possibly matching TRBD2 (5 bases). Trimming removed 5 bases from V and 7 bases from J, with 16 bases in between. The V gene's germline CDR1 is SGHRS and CDR2 YFSETQ. CDR3 size: 13 residues. CDR3 amino acids: CASRREGTGEQYF. The CDR3 DNA sequence: TGCGCCAGCAGACGGGAAGGTACGGGGGAGCAGTACTTC.

The chain combines TRBV7-9 with TRBJ1-1, with D perhaps TRBD1 (6 bases). The germline V gene encodes CDR1 SEHNR and CDR2 FQNEAQ (reference sequence). V was pared by 5 bases and J by 3 bases, with 22 bases between. CDR3 length: 17 amino acids. This CDR3 is CASSPSQGRGWDTEAFF. The CDR3, as DNA: TGTGCCAGCAGCCCTTCCCAGGGGAGAGGATGGGACACTGAAGCTTTCTTT.

The J gene is TRBJ2-1, the V gene TRBV3-1 (or the pseudogene TRBV3-2); no reliable D call. Per germline, CDR1 LGHDT and CDR2 YNNKEL (reference sequence). The CDR3 extends over 16 amino acids. The V and J ends lost 1 base and 1 base respectively, with 11 bases between them. CDR3 sequence reads: CASSQVWAISYNEQFF. CDR3 bases: TGTGCCAGCAGCCAAGTTTGGGCTATTTCCTACAATGAGCAGTTCTTC.

This clone appeared a few times. The J gene is TRBJ2-7, the V gene TRBV4-2; D gene unclear. CDR1 is LGHNA, CDR2 YNFKEQ, per germline. V was cut by 0 bases and J by 0 bases, with 12 bases left in between. This CDR3 comprises 16 residues. CDR3 sequence reads: CASSQERGSSSYEQYF. The DNA for the CDR3 is TGTGCCAGCAGCCAAGAACGAGGAAGCAGCTCCTACGAGCAGTACTTC.

As regards this clone: Germline and junction disagree at one end, which may indicate a read error. V is TRBV7-2 and J is TRBJ2-5; 7 nucleotides line up with TRBD2. The CDR3 contains 15 residues. The V gene's germline CDR1 is SGHTA and CDR2 FQGNSA. In DNA form, the CDR3 reads TGTGCCAGCAGCTTGGCGCGCGGGAGACAAGGGACCCAGTACTTC. Translating gives CASSLARGRQGTQYF.